One sample yielded the 27 T cell receptor beta chains listed below, sequenced in a study of regulatory T cells in long-lasting Graves disease. The time point: newly diagnosed GD, antithyroid drugs for less than 3 months. Making the TCR library involved RNA that had been extracted from PBMCs. Library construction for TCR beta used iRepertoire HTBI primers and Arm-PCR of CDR3 regions. In TCRdb, the multiplex PCR reads were re-called with MiXCR into one record per CDR3 protein. The sample lists 300,000 to 450,000 distinct CDR3 sequences; roughly 15% were seen once. Here the sequenced sample was peripheral blood mononuclear cells (PBMCs), taken at new diagnosis, from a patient treated with antithyroid drugs. The receptors here all came from a female donor with Graves disease.

The chain is built from TRBV5-1 and TRBJ2-2, with 7 bases aligning to TRBD1. The germline gives CDR1 SGHRS, CDR2 YFSETQ. V lost 0 bases, J lost 1 base, and 3 bases stayed unmatched. CDR3 size: 16 residues. CDR3: CASSLEWTGNTGELFF. DNA of the CDR3: TGCGCCAGCAGCTTGGAATGGACAGGGAACACCGGGGAGCTGTTTTTT.

The sample holds many counts of this clonotype. The V call is TRBV6-1, the J call TRBJ1-3; 9 bases align to TRBD1. Germline V gives CDR1 MNHNS, CDR2 SASEGT. This CDR3 is 15 amino acids long. J lost 0 bases, V lost 5 bases, and 2 bases had no gene match. The CDR3 DNA reads as TGTGCCAGCAGTCAGGACAGGGGCTCTGGAAACACCATATATTTT. Translating gives CASSQDRGSGNTIYF.

This clonotype was observed at least ten times. The chain carries TRBV5-1 and TRBJ2-3, with D possibly being TRBD1 (5 bases). The germline V gene encodes CDR1 SGHRS and CDR2 YFSETQ. V lost 0 bases and J lost 1, with 9 bases in between. The length of the CDR3 is 15 residues. The CDR3 region is CASSLARAGTDTQYF. DNA for the CDR3: TGCGCCAGCAGCTTGGCCAGGGCGGGCACAGATACGCAGTATTTT.

The rearrangement uses TRBV6-5 and TRBJ2-2; no firm D call. There are 14 residues in the CDR3. Germline V CDR1 and CDR2: MNHEY, SVGAGI. The V gene lost 2 bases and the J gene lost 1 base, with 5 bases spanning the gap. CDR3 in DNA: TGTGCCAGCAGTTACCGCGAGAACACCGGGGAGCTGTTTTTT. This sequence encodes CASSYRENTGELFF.

This clonotype was found many times. The J gene is TRBJ2-5, the V gene TRBV30; 14 nucleotides line up with TRBD2. The trim removed 5 bases at V and 4 bases at J, leaving 6 bases unmatched. The CDR3 is made up of 15 amino acids. The V gene's germline CDR1 is GTSNPN and CDR2 SVGIG (reference sequence). Here the CDR3 reads CAWDGTSGSIETQYF. CDR3 DNA: TGTGCCTGGGATGGGACTAGCGGGAGCATAGAGACCCAGTACTTC. Combining the CDR3 with reference TRBV30 and TRBJ2-5 gives the whole variable domain SQTIHQWPATLVQPVGSPLSLECTVEGTSNPNLYWYRQAAGRGLQLLFYSVGIGQISSEVPQNLSASRPQDRQFILSSKKLLLSDSGFYLCAWDGTSGSIETQYFGPGTRLLVL.

This clonotype was seen a single time. This clone may be a read error of a much larger clone one base away. CDR3 sequence reads: CAGRTPRTSGTYEQYF. The CDR3, as DNA: TGTGCCGGCAGGACCCCTCGGACTAGCGGGACCTACGAGCAGTACTTC. The J gene is TRBJ2-7, the V gene TRBV6-2 or TRBV6-3; 12 bases fit TRBD2. This CDR3 has 16 residues. Germline V gene sequence: CDR1 MNHEY, CDR2 SVGEGT.

This clonotype was detected a few times. V and J are TRBV7-3 and TRBJ2-1, with D possibly matching TRBD2 (6 bases). From germline, CDR1 is SGHTA and CDR2 FQGTGA. The CDR3 contains 15 residues. V was pared by 2 bases and J by 4 bases, with 12 bases between. The CDR3: CASSLLASTYNEQFF. CDR3 in DNA: TGTGCCAGCAGCTTACTAGCGAGTACTTACAATGAGCAGTTCTTC.

The V gene is TRBV29-1, the J gene TRBJ1-1, with D unresolved. The CDR3 has 11 residues. V lost 6 bases to trimming and J lost 2 bases, with 7 bases between them. The germline V gene encodes CDR1 SQVTM and CDR2 ANQGSEA. CDR3 loop: CSVHFNTEAFF. The DNA of the CDR3 is TGCAGCGTCCATTTTAACACTGAAGCTTTCTTT. The whole variable domain, remainder taken from reference TRBV29-1 and TRBJ1-1, is SAVISQKPSRDICQRGTSLTIQCQVDSQVTMMFWYRQQPGQSLTLIATANQGSEATYESGFVIDKFPISRPNLTFSTLTVSNMSPEDSSIYLCSVHFNTEAFFGQGTRLTVV.

The V call is TRBV5-5, the J call TRBJ2-5, with D perhaps matching TRBD1 (6 bases). This CDR3 has 14 residues. The V gene lost 4 bases and the J gene lost 4 bases, with 14 bases spanning the gap. Germline values: CDR1 SGHKS, CDR2 YYEKEE (reference sequence). CDR3 nucleotide sequence: TGTGCCAGCAGCCAAAGGACAGTTGGAGAGACCCAGTACTTC. Translation: CASSQRTVGETQYF.

In its sample, this clonotype was seen many times. This rearrangement joins TRBV6-2 or TRBV6-3 to TRBJ1-1, with 8 bases lining up with TRBD1. V dropped 2 bases and J dropped 4; count of bases not matched to a gene: 3. The CDR3 length is 14 residues. Germline values: CDR1 MNHEY, CDR2 SVGEGT. The CDR3 is CASSYGQGSTEAFF. The CDR3 coding sequence is TGTGCCAGCAGTTACGGACAGGGAAGCACTGAAGCTTTCTTT.

The CDR3 DNA sequence: TGTGCCAGCGGCTTATTGGGCTACAATGAGCAGTTCTTC. It specifies CASGLLGYNEQFF. The chain employs TRBV19 and TRBJ2-1, with no clear D. The CDR3 covers 13 residues. The ends were cut back, 9 bases at V and 3 bases at J, with 12 bases in the middle. Germline V gene sequence: CDR1 LNHDA, CDR2 SQIVND (reference sequence). The whole variable domain, filled in from reference TRBV19 and TRBJ2-1, reads DGGITQSPKYLFRKEGQNVTLSCEQNLNHDAMYWYRQDPGQGLRLIYYSQIVNDFQKGDIAEGYSVSREKKESFPLTVTSAQKNPTAFYLCASGLLGYNEQFFGPGTRLTVL.

This clonotype has at least ten counts. This chain uses TRBV3-1 with TRBJ2-3; no firm D call. The V gene's germline CDR1 is LGHDT and CDR2 YNNKEL (reference sequence). Trimming stripped 4 bases from V and 1 base from J, with 12 bases between. This CDR3 has 15 residues. The CDR3 loop is CASSPDPAGTDTQYF. CDR3 nucleotides: TGTGCCAGCAGCCCGGACCCGGCCGGCACAGATACGCAGTATTTT.

This clonotype has just a few counts. J is TRBJ1-2 and V is TRBV3-2; TRBD1 was called by the table and not checked on the DNA. TRBV3-2 constitutes a pseudogene. This CDR3 has 18 residues. In DNA form, the CDR3 reads TGTGCCAGCAGCCAAGGACTGCGCAGTTTCAGGGGAACTTGGTGCTACACCTTC. Protein sequence: CASSQGLRSFRGTWCYTF.

This clonotype was observed at least ten times. This CDR3 reads CASSHRQAGYEQYF. The CDR3, as DNA: TGTGCCAGCAGCCACCGACAGGCAGGCTACGAGCAGTACTTC. The chain carries TRBV7-2 and TRBJ2-7; D may be TRBD1 (6 bases). There are 14 residues in the CDR3. CDR1 is SGHTA and CDR2 is FQGNSA in the germline V gene. Trimming stripped 5 bases from V and 3 bases from J, with 14 bases between.

In this sample, this clonotype turned up many times. The chain uses TRBV10-1 and TRBJ2-2; 9 bases line up with TRBD2. There are 19 residues in the CDR3. The germline V gene has CDR1 WNHNN and CDR2 SYGVQD (reference sequence). V lost 0 bases to trimming and J lost 5 bases; unmatched junction nucleotides: 13. CDR3 amino acids: CASSESLLAGKTKTGELFF. The CDR3 DNA reads TGCGCCAGCAGTGAGTCGTTGCTAGCGGGGAAAACTAAGACCGGGGAGCTGTTTTTT.

In this sample, this clonotype turned up a few times. V gene TRBV10-3 combines with J gene TRBJ2-1, with D possibly being TRBD2 (5 bases). The CDR3 is 13 residues long. The ends were cut back, 11 bases at V and 7 bases at J, with 18 bases in the middle. Germline CDR1 reads ENHRY; CDR2 reads SYGVKD. The CDR3 region is CAATGRGFNEQFF. DNA for the CDR3: TGTGCCGCAACGGGCCGGGGTTTTAATGAGCAGTTCTTC.

This clonotype has at least ten counts. V and J are TRBV28 and TRBJ1-6; TRBD1 matches at 10 bases. Trimming took 2 bases from V and 4 from J; bases not matched to a gene: 11. CDR1 is MDHEN and CDR2 is SYDVKM in the germline V gene. The CDR3 covers 19 residues. The CDR3 here is CASSLGGTGALLYNSPLHF. The CDR3 DNA sequence: TGTGCCAGCAGTTTAGGCGGGACAGGGGCCCTCCTTTATAATTCACCCCTCCACTTT.

This clonotype was seen ten or more times. The chain combines TRBV11-2 with TRBJ2-7; D is possibly TRBD1 (5 bases). The CDR3 has 14 amino acids. Germline CDR1 reads SGHAT; CDR2 reads FQNNGV. Trimming stripped 5 bases from V and 2 bases from J, with 13 bases between. The CDR3 DNA reads as TGTGCCAGCAGCACCCGGAAGGGGACCTACGAGCAGTACTTC. This encodes CASSTRKGTYEQYF.

The table lists this clonotype with many counts. The chain combines TRBV7-2 with TRBJ2-7; D is ambiguous. CDR1 and CDR2 from the germline V gene are SGHTA and FQGNSA. The CDR3 has 14 amino acids. The V gene lost 1 base and the J gene lost 2 bases, with 9 bases spanning the gap. The DNA of the CDR3 is TGTGCCAGCAGCTTAGGGTCGGAACCCTACGAGCAGTACTTC. Its protein product is CASSLGSEPYEQYF.

This clonotype has a handful of counts. A far larger clone is one base from this, pointing to a likely read error. The gene calls are TRBV28 and TRBJ2-1; the match to TRBD1 covers 7 bases. V trimming: 6 bases; J trimming: 10 bases; junction bases outside the gene matches: 12. The CDR3 covers 14 residues. CDR1 MDHEN and CDR2 SYDVKM come from the germline V gene. This CDR3 is CASSRGQAPDEQFF. The CDR3 DNA follows: TGTGCCAGCAGCCGCGGACAGGCTCCAGACGAGCAGTTCTTC.

This clonotype was seen at least ten times. V and J are TRBV6-1 and TRBJ2-7; TRBD1 is a possible D gene (5 bases). Trimming removed 6 bases at V and 7 bases at J, with 19 bases between. This CDR3 contains 14 residues. Germline V CDR1 and CDR2: MNHNS, SASEGT. The CDR3 loop is CASSGHLGLREQYF. The CDR3 DNA reads as TGTGCCAGCAGCGGACACCTAGGGCTACGAGAGCAGTACTTC.

The chain has TRBV6-4 and TRBJ1-5; the match to TRBD1 covers 8 bases. V was clipped by 2 bases and J by 6 bases; unmatched bases: 9. CDR1 and CDR2 (germline): MRHNA, SNTAGT. This CDR3 is built from 16 residues. CDR3 residues: CASSDRQGRMGQPQHF. DNA for the CDR3: TGTGCCAGCAGTGACAGACAGGGGAGAATGGGTCAGCCCCAGCATTTT.

The chain is built from TRBV12-3 or TRBV12-4 and TRBJ2-7; D is unclear. The CDR3 is 13 amino acids. Trimming left V 8 bases short and J 0 bases short, with 11 bases between. The CDR3 here is CASGFRSSYEQYF. The CDR3 DNA follows: TGTGCCAGCGGATTCAGGAGCTCCTACGAGCAGTACTTC.

This clonotype was recorded many times. This chain connects TRBV7-9 to TRBJ2-7; TRBD2 matches 12 bases. The CDR3 spans 17 residues. Looked up from germline, CDR1 is SEHNR and CDR2 is FQNEAQ (reference sequence). With V trimmed by 2 bases and J by 5 bases, 10 bases remained unmatched. CDR3 DNA sequence: TGTGCCAGCAGCTTATGGCCTAGCGGGAGGGGTACCCACGAGCAGTACTTC. Translation: CASSLWPSGRGTHEQYF. The whole variable domain, remainder taken from reference TRBV7-9 and TRBJ2-7, is DTGVSQNPRHKITKRGQNVTFRCDPISEHNRLYWYRQTLGQGPEFLTYFQNEAQLEKSRLLSDRFSAERPKGSFSTLEIQRTEQGDSAMYLCASSLWPSGRGTHEQYFGPGTRLTVT.

This clonotype was detected only a few times. This rearrangement joins TRBV12-3 or TRBV12-4 to TRBJ1-3; 8 bases agree with TRBD1. Losses at the gene ends were 4 bases for V and 4 bases for J; bases not matched to a gene: 3. CDR3 size: 14 residues. The CDR3 region has the DNA TGTGCCAGCAGTTCCAGGGGGCTCGGAAACACCATATATTTT. It specifies CASSSRGLGNTIYF.

This clonotype was detected ten times or more. J is TRBJ1-6 and V is TRBV4-3, with 9 bases aligning to TRBD1. The length of the CDR3 is 17 residues. CDR1 is LGHNA and CDR2 is YSLEER in the germline V gene. After removal of 2 bases from V and 3 bases from J, the junction contained 5 bases not matched to a gene. The chain's CDR3 is CASSQWTGDYYNSPLHF. The DNA for the CDR3 is TGCGCCAGCAGCCAATGGACAGGGGACTACTATAATTCACCCCTCCACTTT.

This clonotype has a count of ten or more. The chain links TRBV7-2 to TRBJ2-1; TRBD2 aligns across 16 bases. The trim removed 3 bases at V and 8 bases at J, leaving 4 bases unmatched. The CDR3 length is 16 residues. CDR1 SGHTA and CDR2 FQGNSA come from the germline V gene. The CDR3 bases are TGTGCCAGCAGCTTGGGACTAGCGGGAGGGATCGATGAGCAGTTCTTC. Its translation: CASSLGLAGGIDEQFF.